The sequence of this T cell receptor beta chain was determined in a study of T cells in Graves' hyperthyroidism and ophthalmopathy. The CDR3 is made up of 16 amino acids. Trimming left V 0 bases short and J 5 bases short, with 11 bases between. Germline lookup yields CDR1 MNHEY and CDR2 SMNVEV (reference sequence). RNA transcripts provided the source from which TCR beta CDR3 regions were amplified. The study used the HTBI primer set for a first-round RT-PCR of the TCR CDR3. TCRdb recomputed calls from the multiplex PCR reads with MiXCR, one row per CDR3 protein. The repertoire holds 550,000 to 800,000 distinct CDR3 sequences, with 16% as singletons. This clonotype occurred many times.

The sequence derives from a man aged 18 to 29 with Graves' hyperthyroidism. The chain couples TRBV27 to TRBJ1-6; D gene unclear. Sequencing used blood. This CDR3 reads CASSLSTPYNNSPLHF. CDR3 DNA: TGTGCCAGCAGTTTATCGACCCCATACAATAATTCACCCCTCCACTTT.